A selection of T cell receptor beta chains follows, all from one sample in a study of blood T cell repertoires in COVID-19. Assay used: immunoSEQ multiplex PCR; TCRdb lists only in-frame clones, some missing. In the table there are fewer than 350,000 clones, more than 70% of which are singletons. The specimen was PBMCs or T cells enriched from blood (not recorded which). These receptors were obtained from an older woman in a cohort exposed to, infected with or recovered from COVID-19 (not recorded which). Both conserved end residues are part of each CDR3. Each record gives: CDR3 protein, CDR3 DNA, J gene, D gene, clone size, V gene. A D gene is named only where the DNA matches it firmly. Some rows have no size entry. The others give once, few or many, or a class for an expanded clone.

CDR3aa: CASTLPTGGSGNTIYF; CDR3nt: TGTGCCAGCACGTTACCGACAGGGGGCTCTGGAAACACCATATATTTT; j_gene: TRBJ1-3; d_gene: TRBD1; abundance: -; v_gene: TRBV19
CDR3aa: CSVEYGTSTDTQYF; CDR3nt: TGCAGCGTTGAATACGGGACTAGCACAGATACGCAGTATTTT; j_gene: TRBJ2-3; d_gene: -; abundance: -; v_gene: TRBV29-1
CDR3aa: CASSARTGGETQYF; CDR3nt: TGTGCCAGCAGTGCACGGACAGGGGGCGAGACCCAGTACTTC; j_gene: TRBJ2-5; d_gene: TRBD1; abundance: once; v_gene: TRBV2
CDR3aa: CASSLSGNNSPLHF; CDR3nt: TGTGCCAGCAGCTTGTCAGGGAATAATTCACCCCTCCACTTT; j_gene: TRBJ1-6; d_gene: -; abundance: -; v_gene: TRBV5-8
CDR3aa: CASRPTGRETQYF; CDR3nt: TGCGCCAGCAGACCTACAGGAAGAGAGACCCAGTACTTC; j_gene: TRBJ2-5; d_gene: -; abundance: -; v_gene: TRBV4-1
CDR3aa: CASSQVGAGGEQFF; CDR3nt: TGCGCCAGCAGCCAAGTGGGAGCGGGAGGAGAGCAGTTCTTC; j_gene: TRBJ2-1; d_gene: TRBD2; abundance: -; v_gene: TRBV4-3
CDR3aa: CASSWRDTQYF; CDR3nt: TGTGCCAGCAGCTGGAGAGATACGCAGTATTTT; j_gene: TRBJ2-3; d_gene: -; abundance: -; v_gene: TRBV28
CDR3aa: CASSQGGSGRNYNEQFF; CDR3nt: TGTGCCAGCAGCCAAGGGGGGAGCGGGAGGAATTACAATGAGCAGTTCTTC; j_gene: TRBJ2-1; d_gene: TRBD2; abundance: -; v_gene: TRBV14
CDR3aa: CASSLAGSRYSGANVLTF; CDR3nt: TGTGCCAGCAGCTTAGCTGGGAGCCGGTACTCTGGGGCCAACGTCCTGACTTTC; j_gene: TRBJ2-6; d_gene: -; abundance: -; v_gene: TRBV11-2
CDR3aa: CASSAGATGNTIYF; CDR3nt: TGTGCCAGCAGCGCGGGGGCTACTGGAAACACCATATATTTT; j_gene: TRBJ1-3; d_gene: -; abundance: -; v_gene: TRBV7-8
CDR3aa: CASSPILTGGSYEQYF; CDR3nt: TGCGCCAGCAGCCCAATCCTGACAGGGGGGTCCTACGAGCAGTACTTC; j_gene: TRBJ2-7; d_gene: TRBD1; abundance: -; v_gene: TRBV5-1
CDR3aa: CASSGGTAGRETQYF; CDR3nt: TGTGCCAGCAGCGGGGGGACGGCGGGGCGGGAGACCCAGTACTTC; j_gene: TRBJ2-5; d_gene: -; abundance: -; v_gene: TRBV7-2
CDR3aa: CASSLEPGANPTGELFF; CDR3nt: TGTGCCAGCAGCTTAGAGCCAGGGGCGAACCCCACCGGGGAGCTGTTTTTT; j_gene: TRBJ2-2; d_gene: -; abundance: -; v_gene: TRBV7-9
CDR3aa: CASSATGSSYEQYF; CDR3nt: TGTGCCAGCAGCGCAACAGGCTCATCCTACGAGCAGTACTTC; j_gene: TRBJ2-7; d_gene: -; abundance: -; v_gene: TRBV11-3
CDR3aa: CASSPTHRGLDSPLHF; CDR3nt: TGTGCCAGCAGTCCAACCCACAGGGGGCTGGATTCACCCCTCCACTTT; j_gene: TRBJ1-6; d_gene: TRBD1; abundance: -; v_gene: TRBV9
CDR3aa: CASSPTDSGEQYF; CDR3nt: TGTGCCAGCAGTCCCACGGACAGCGGCGAGCAGTACTTC; j_gene: TRBJ2-7; d_gene: -; abundance: -; v_gene: TRBV7-8
CDR3aa: CASSVEWELDIQYF; CDR3nt: TGTGCCAGCAGCGTAGAGTGGGAGTTGGACATTCAGTACTTC; j_gene: TRBJ2-4; d_gene: -; abundance: -; v_gene: TRBV9
CDR3aa: CASSEEGTAIYFRGYTF; CDR3nt: TGTGCCAGCAGTGAAGAAGGGACAGCTATTTATTTTCGGGGCTACACCTTC; j_gene: TRBJ1-2; d_gene: TRBD1; abundance: -; v_gene: TRBV25-1
CDR3aa: CATSRDKFGLAGNNEQFF; CDR3nt: TGTGCCACCAGCAGAGATAAATTCGGTCTAGCGGGTAACAATGAGCAGTTCTTC; j_gene: TRBJ2-1; d_gene: TRBD2; abundance: -; v_gene: TRBV15
CDR3aa: CASSLALGQGIHEQYF; CDR3nt: TGTGCCAGCAGCTTAGCGTTGGGCCAGGGGATCCACGAGCAGTACTTC; j_gene: TRBJ2-7; d_gene: -; abundance: -; v_gene: TRBV7-6
CDR3aa: CASSESSGGRETQYF; CDR3nt: TGTGCCAGCAGTGAATCCTCAGGGGGCAGGGAGACCCAGTACTTC; j_gene: TRBJ2-5; d_gene: TRBD1; abundance: -; v_gene: TRBV6-1
CDR3aa: CASKSLKDSNTGELFF; CDR3nt: TGCGCCAGCAAGTCCCTCAAGGACTCGAACACCGGGGAGCTGTTTTTT; j_gene: TRBJ2-2; d_gene: -; abundance: -; v_gene: TRBV5-1
CDR3aa: CASSLPDGANYGYTF; CDR3nt: TGTGCCAGCAGCCTCCCCGATGGAGCTAACTATGGCTACACCTTC; j_gene: TRBJ1-2; d_gene: -; abundance: -; v_gene: TRBV5-4
CDR3aa: CASSGGLAPDYEQYF; CDR3nt: TGTGCCAGCAGTGGAGGTCTCGCACCCGACTACGAGCAGTACTTC; j_gene: TRBJ2-7; d_gene: -; abundance: -; v_gene: TRBV2
CDR3aa: CASSLGGGLAGGETQYF; CDR3nt: TGTGCTAGCAGCTTAGGGGGGGGACTAGCGGGAGGAGAGACCCAGTACTTC; j_gene: TRBJ2-5; d_gene: TRBD2; abundance: -; v_gene: TRBV7-7
CDR3aa: CASSSGLANYNEQFF; CDR3nt: TGTGCCAGCAGCTCCGGCCTAGCCAACTACAATGAGCAGTTCTTC; j_gene: TRBJ2-1; d_gene: -; abundance: -; v_gene: TRBV11-2
CDR3aa: CASGRIAGAGELFF; CDR3nt: TGTGCTAGCGGGAGGATAGCGGGAGCCGGGGAGCTGTTTTTT; j_gene: TRBJ2-2; d_gene: TRBD2; abundance: few; v_gene: TRBV2
CDR3aa: CASSAGNEQFF; CDR3nt: TGTGCCAGCTCGGCTGGCAATGAGCAGTTCTTC; j_gene: TRBJ2-1; d_gene: -; abundance: -; v_gene: TRBV18
CDR3aa: CASSRPGISYEQYF; CDR3nt: TGTGCCAGCAGTCGTCCAGGGATTTCCTACGAGCAGTACTTC; j_gene: TRBJ2-7; d_gene: -; abundance: -; v_gene: TRBV27
CDR3aa: CASSLDLGGQPQHF; CDR3nt: TGTGCCAGCAGCTTGGATCTGGGAGGGCAGCCCCAGCATTTT; j_gene: TRBJ1-5; d_gene: -; abundance: -; v_gene: TRBV5-4
CDR3aa: CASSPRGLGGYTF; CDR3nt: TGTGCCAGCAGCCCCAGGGGGCTTGGTGGCTACACCTTC; j_gene: TRBJ1-2; d_gene: TRBD1; abundance: -; v_gene: TRBV6-5
CDR3aa: CASGTSGSHNTGELFF; CDR3nt: TGTGCCAGCGGGACTAGCGGGAGTCACAACACCGGGGAGCTGTTTTTT; j_gene: TRBJ2-2; d_gene: TRBD2; abundance: -; v_gene: TRBV7-2
CDR3aa: CASRQGFSEAFF; CDR3nt: TGTGCCAGCCGTCAGGGGTTCTCTGAAGCTTTCTTT; j_gene: TRBJ1-1; d_gene: -; abundance: -; v_gene: TRBV2